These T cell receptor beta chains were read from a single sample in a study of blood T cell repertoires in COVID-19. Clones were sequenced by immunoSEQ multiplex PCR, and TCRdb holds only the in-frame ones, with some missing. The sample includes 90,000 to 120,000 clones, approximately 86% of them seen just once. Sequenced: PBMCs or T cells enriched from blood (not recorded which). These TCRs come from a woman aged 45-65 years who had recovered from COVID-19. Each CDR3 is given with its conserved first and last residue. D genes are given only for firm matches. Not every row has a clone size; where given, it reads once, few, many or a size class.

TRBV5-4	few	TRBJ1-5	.	TGTGCCAGCAGCTTCTTCGGGGGTGGCCAGCCCCAGCATTTT	CASSFFGGGQPQHF
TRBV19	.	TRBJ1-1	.	TGTGCCAGTAGAAGAGGGACACTGAACACTGAAGCTTTCTTT	CASRRGTLNTEAFF
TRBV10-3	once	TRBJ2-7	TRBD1	TGTGCCATCAGTGAGTCGACAGGGTTCGAGCAGTACTTC	CAISESTGFEQYF
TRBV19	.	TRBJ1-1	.	TGTGCCAGTAGTATTTCTTACAGGGTTGACACTGAAGCTTTCTTT	CASSISYRVDTEAFF
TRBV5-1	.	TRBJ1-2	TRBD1	TGCGCCAGCAGCTTGGCCGGTGGGACAGGTGGCTACACCTTC	CASSLAGGTGGYTF
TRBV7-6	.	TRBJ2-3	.	TGTGCCAGCAGCTTGAGTAGCTACACAGATACGCAGTATTTT	CASSLSSYTDTQYF
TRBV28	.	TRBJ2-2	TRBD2	TGTGCCAGCAGTTTTGGCGGGAGCGGGACCGGGGAGCTGTTTTTT	CASSFGGSGTGELFF
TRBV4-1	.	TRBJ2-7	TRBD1	TGCGCCAGCAGCACTTCACCGGGACAGGGAGGCGAGCAGTACTTC	CASSTSPGQGGEQYF
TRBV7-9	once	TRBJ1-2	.	TGTGCCAGCAGCCGCCAATCCCCCGGAGGAGGCTACACCTTC	CASSRQSPGGGYTF
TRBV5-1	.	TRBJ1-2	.	TGCGCCAGCAGCCCGGACAGTCCATATGGCTACACCTTC	CASSPDSPYGYTF
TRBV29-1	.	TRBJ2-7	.	TGCAGCGTTGAAGCTAGCGATTACGAGCAGTACTTC	CSVEASDYEQYF
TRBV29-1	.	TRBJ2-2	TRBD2	TGCAGCGTTGGCGGATGGCGGGGGAATATTAACACCGGGGAGCTGTTTTTT	CSVGGWRGNINTGELFF
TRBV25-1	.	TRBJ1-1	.	TGTGCCAGCAGTGAAGACAGCCAGAACACTGAAGCTTTCTTT	CASSEDSQNTEAFF
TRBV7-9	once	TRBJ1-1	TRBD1	TGTGCCAGCAGCCTGGGGAACAGGGGCAACACTGAAGCTTTCTTT	CASSLGNRGNTEAFF
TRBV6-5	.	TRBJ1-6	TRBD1	TGTGCCAGCAAAAGACAGGGGAATTCACCCCTCCACTTT	CASKRQGNSPLHF
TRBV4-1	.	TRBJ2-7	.	TGCGCCAGCAGCCAATTTGAGGGCGGCTACGAGCAGTACTTC	CASSQFEGGYEQYF
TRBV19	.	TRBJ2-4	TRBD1	TGTGCCAGTAGTATCGGCGACAGGGCCGCCAAAAACATTCAGTACTTC	CASSIGDRAAKNIQYF
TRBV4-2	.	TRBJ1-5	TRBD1	TGTGCCAGCAGCCTTGACAGGGCTGGCAATCAGCCCCAGCATTTT	CASSLDRAGNQPQHF
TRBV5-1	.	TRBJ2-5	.	TGCGCCAGCGCCGTCTTGGGGGGTAACCAAGAGACCCAGTACTTC	CASAVLGGNQETQYF
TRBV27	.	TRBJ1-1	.	TGTGCCAGCAGTTTCTTAGACACTGAAGCTTTCTTT	CASSFLDTEAFF
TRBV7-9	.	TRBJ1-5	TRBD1	TGTGCCAGCAGCTTCGGGGGACAGGGGATCGGTCAGCCCCAGCATTTT	CASSFGGQGIGQPQHF
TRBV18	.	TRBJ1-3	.	TGTGCCAGCTCACCCTTCCCAGATGGAAACACCATATATTTT	CASSPFPDGNTIYF
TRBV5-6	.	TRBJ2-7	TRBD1	TGTGCCAGCAGCTTAGGGGGCTTCTCCTACGAGCAGTACTTC	CASSLGGFSYEQYF
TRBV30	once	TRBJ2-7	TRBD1	TGTGCCTGGAGTCGCACGGGACAGGGGGCAGACGAGCAGTACTTC	CAWSRTGQGADEQYF
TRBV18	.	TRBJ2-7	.	TGTGCCAGCTCACCGCAGGAAGCCTACGAGCAGTACTTC	CASSPQEAYEQYF
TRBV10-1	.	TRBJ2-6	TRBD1	TGCGCCAGCAGCCCACAGGGGGCTGGGGCCAACGTCCTGACTTTC	CASSPQGAGANVLTF
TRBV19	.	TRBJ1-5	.	TGTGCCAGTAGTCCCTTCGGGGAAGGACAGCCCCAGCATTTT	CASSPFGEGQPQHF
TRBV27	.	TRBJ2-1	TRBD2	TGTGCCAGCAGACGATCGACTAGCGGGAGGGTAGAAACCTACAATGAGCAGTTCTTC	CASRRSTSGRVETYNEQFF
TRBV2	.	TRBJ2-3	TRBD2	TGTGCCAGCAGTAGGCTAGCGGGGAGCACAGATACGCAGTATTTT	CASSRLAGSTDTQYF
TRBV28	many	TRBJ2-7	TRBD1	TGTGCCAGCAGCCGACCGGGACAGGGTTACGAGCAGTACTTC	CASSRPGQGYEQYF
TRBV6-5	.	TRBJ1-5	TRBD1	TGTGCCAGCAGAGACCTTACAGGGGGCGGGCAGCCCCAGCATTTT	CASRDLTGGGQPQHF
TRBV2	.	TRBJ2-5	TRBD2	TGTGCCAGCAGTTCCGTTTGGGGACAAATAGCGGGAGGGCCAGGGGAGACCCAGTACTTC	CASSSVWGQIAGGPGETQYF
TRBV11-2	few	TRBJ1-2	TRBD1	TGTGCCAGCAGCTTAGCGGGACAGGGTTTTGGCTACACCTTC	CASSLAGQGFGYTF
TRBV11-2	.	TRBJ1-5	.	TGTGCCAGCAGCTTTACTGCGTATCAGCCCCAGCATTTT	CASSFTAYQPQHF
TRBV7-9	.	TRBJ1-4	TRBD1	TGTGCCAGCAGCCTAGGACAGGGCCTCAATGAAAAACTGTTTTTT	CASSLGQGLNEKLFF
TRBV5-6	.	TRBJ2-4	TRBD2	TGTGCCAGCAGCTTGGTACTAGCGGGGGGAGCCAAAAACATTCAGTACTTC	CASSLVLAGGAKNIQYF
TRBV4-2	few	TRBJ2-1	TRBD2	TGTGCCAGCAGCCTAGGCGGGAGCTCCTACAATGAGCAGTTCTTC	CASSLGGSSYNEQFF
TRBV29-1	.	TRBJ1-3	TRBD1	TGCAGTCCTACAGGGGGTTCTTCGGGAAACACCATATATTTT	CSPTGGSSGNTIYF
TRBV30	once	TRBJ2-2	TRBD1	TGTGCCTGGATACTGGGACAGGGGACCCTGAACACCGGGGAGCTGTTTTTT	CAWILGQGTLNTGELFF
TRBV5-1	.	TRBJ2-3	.	TGCGCCAGCAGCCCAGCGGCGGGGCCGGGTACAGATACGCAGTATTTT	CASSPAAGPGTDTQYF
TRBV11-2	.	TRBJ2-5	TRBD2	TGTGCCAGCAGCCCGGGGGGAGGCCAAGAGACCCAGTACTTC	CASSPGGGQETQYF
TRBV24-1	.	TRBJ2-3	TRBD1	TGTGCCACCAGTGAGCCTGTCGGGACAGAATTTAAAGATACGCAGTATTTT	CATSEPVGTEFKDTQYF
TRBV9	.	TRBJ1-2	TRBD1	TGTGCCAGCAGCGTAGGAACAGGGGGCTATGGCTACACCTTC	CASSVGTGGYGYTF
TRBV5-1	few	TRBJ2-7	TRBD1	TGCGCCAGCAGCTGGGGGGACAGGGGCCTTGTCGAATACGAGCAGTACTTC	CASSWGDRGLVEYEQYF
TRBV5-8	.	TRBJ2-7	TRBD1	TGTGCCAGCAGCTTGCTCGCAGGGGGCTACTACGAGCAGTACTTC	CASSLLAGGYYEQYF